These 32 T cell receptor beta chains were all obtained from the same sample, sequenced in a study of CD8 T cells in ankylosing spondylitis (dated by TCRdb to about 2017). Library construction relied on 5' RACE. Sequenced on an Illumina HiSeq 2500. TCRdb reprocessing: public reads trimmed at Q25 with fastp, clones called with MiXCR, in-frame beta chains kept. Rows matching on CDR3 protein sequence are summarized as one entry with the most common DNA and genes. This sample gives more than 95,000 distinct CDR3 sequences in total; 7.5% to 9% of them show up just once. The ten biggest clones cover 9.5% to 10% of the sample. The sequenced sample was blood, either unsorted or a sorted T cell fraction (not recorded which). Receptors originate from a male donor with ankylosing spondylitis or in good health (not recorded which).

The sample holds many counts of this clonotype. The chain has TRBV12-3 or TRBV12-4 and TRBJ2-1, with D perhaps TRBD2 (6 bases). The CDR3 runs to 15 residues. V lost 5 bases and J lost 4, with 15 bases in between. CDR3 DNA sequence: TGTGCCAGCAGTCTACCTGGAGGGGCTTACAATGAGCAGTTCTTC. Amino acid sequence: CASSLPGGAYNEQFF.

This clonotype was counted many times. This sequence joins TRBV6-6 and TRBJ2-7, with a possible D match to TRBD1 (6 bases). V gave up 7 bases and J gave up 0 bases, with 16 bases separating them. The CDR3 extends over 15 amino acids. Germline V gives CDR1 MNHNY, CDR2 SVGAGI (reference sequence). The CDR3 sequence: CASIEMTGASYEQYF. CDR3 DNA sequence: TGTGCCAGCATCGAAATGACAGGAGCCTCCTACGAGCAGTACTTC.

This clonotype showed up many times. CDR3 bases: TGTGCCACCAGCAGAGAGGGACTAGGATCGTACAATGAGCAGTTCTTC. Residues: CATSREGLGSYNEQFF. The rearrangement uses TRBV15 and TRBJ2-1; 8 bases align to TRBD2. The CDR3 has 16 residues. V trimming: 0 bases; J trimming: 4 bases; junction bases outside the gene matches: 5. Germline CDR1 LNHNV, CDR2 YYDKDF (reference sequence).

The table lists this clonotype with a few counts. This chain uses TRBV2 with TRBJ2-2; TRBD1 matches at 9 bases. The CDR3 runs 16 residues. In germline, CDR1 is SNHLY, CDR2 FYNNEI. V lost 5 bases and J lost 2; bases outside the gene matches: 6. The CDR3 bases are TGTGCCAGCAGTATACGACAGGGGGTTAACACCGGGGAGCTGTTTTTT. This codes for CASSIRQGVNTGELFF.

This clonotype was seen at least ten times. This rearrangement joins TRBV29-1 to TRBJ2-1, with 7 positions matching TRBD2. Germline V gene data show CDR1 as SQVTM and CDR2 as ANQGSEA. The CDR3 loop spans 13 amino acids. After removal of 6 bases from V and 8 bases from J, the junction contained 10 bases not matched to a gene. CDR3 protein: CSVHWELADEQFF. The CDR3 bases are TGCAGCGTCCATTGGGAGCTAGCGGATGAGCAGTTCTTC.

This clonotype showed up many times. The chain is built from TRBV20-1 and TRBJ1-3; D is uncertain. V was shortened by 2 bases and J by 3 bases, with 8 bases between the two germline ends. The CDR3 totals 13 residues. Germline V lookup: CDR1 DFQATT, CDR2 SNEGSKA (reference sequence). The DNA of the CDR3 is TGCAGTGCTAGACAGGCTGGTGGAAACACCATATATTTT. The encoded protein is CSARQAGGNTIYF.

This clonotype was found many times. The V gene is TRBV7-2, the J gene TRBJ1-3; D may be TRBD1 (5 bases). The CDR3 contains 16 residues. V lost 5 bases, J lost 0 bases, and 14 bases lay in between. CDR1 is SGHTA and CDR2 is FQGNSA in the germline V gene. The CDR3 here is CASSAGRSFSGNTIYF. CDR3 nucleotide sequence: TGTGCCAGCAGCGCGGGACGGTCCTTCTCTGGAAACACCATATATTTT.

This clonotype appeared many times. This sequence joins TRBV18 and TRBJ1-1, with D unresolved. Per germline, CDR1 KGHSH and CDR2 LQKENI. The V end lost 2 bases, the J end lost 3 bases, and 13 bases lay between the germline ends. This CDR3 is 15 amino acids long. The CDR3 loop reads CASSPSTLFYTEAFF. In nucleotides, the CDR3 is TGTGCCAGCTCACCATCGACTCTGTTCTACACTGAAGCTTTCTTT.

This clonotype was seen many times. The chain has TRBV4-3 and TRBJ1-6; unclear D gene. The V and J ends lost 1 base and 6 bases respectively, with 4 bases between them. The CDR3 contains 13 residues. Germline loops: CDR1 LGHNA, CDR2 YSLEER. CDR3 bases: TGCGCCAGCAGCCAAGGGTTTAATTCACCCCTCCACTTT. Translated: CASSQGFNSPLHF.

This clonotype was seen at least ten times. The V call is TRBV29-1, the J call TRBJ1-1; D gene unclear. The CDR3 has 12 residues. Germline CDR1 is SQVTM and CDR2 is ANQGSEA. V lost 4 bases and J lost 0, with 6 bases in between. DNA for the CDR3: TGCAGCGTTGTTCAGATGAACACTGAAGCTTTCTTT. Protein product: CSVVQMNTEAFF.

This clonotype has a count of ten or more. Mismatch with germline at one junction end may stem from a read error. This rearrangement joins TRBV7-7 to TRBJ2-1; TRBD2 agrees at 9 bases. The CDR3 totals 15 residues. Germline loops: CDR1 SSHAT, CDR2 FNYEAQ (reference sequence). CDR3 nucleotides: TGTGCTAGCAGCTTAGCTAGCGGGATTAGCGATGAGCAGTTCTTC. Protein sequence: CASSLASGISDEQFF.

This clonotype was counted at least ten times. The rearrangement links TRBV6-5 to TRBJ1-6; TRBD1 aligns across 10 bases. Germline V CDR1 and CDR2: MNHEY, SVGAGI. The V and J ends lost 0 bases and 4 bases, in that order; junction bases with no gene match: 3. The CDR3 spans 17 residues. Here the CDR3 DNA reads TGTGCCAGCAGTTACTCGACGGGACAGGGGTATAATTCACCCCTCCACTTT. Translation gives CASSYSTGQGYNSPLHF.

This clonotype has at least ten counts. J is TRBJ2-3 and V is TRBV4-3, with 13 bases lining up with TRBD2. This CDR3 spans 18 amino acids. The germline gives CDR1 LGHNA, CDR2 YSLEER. Trimming took 0 bases from V and 3 from J; bases not matched to a gene: 6. Here the CDR3 reads CASSQDLGLAGVTDTQYF. The CDR3 nucleotides read TGCGCCAGCAGCCAAGATCTCGGACTAGCGGGGGTAACAGATACGCAGTATTTT.

This clonotype was counted at least ten times. The chain joins TRBV7-9 to TRBJ2-5; D is uncertain. Trimming cost V 5 bases and J 2 bases, with 9 bases left between them. This CDR3 is 13 amino acids long. The germline gives CDR1 SEHNR, CDR2 FQNEAQ (reference sequence). For the CDR3, the DNA is TGTGCCAGCAGCGCCCCACTACAAGAGACCCAGTACTTC. This encodes CASSAPLQETQYF.

This clonotype showed up many times. The V gene is TRBV3-1, the J gene TRBJ1-1; D gene ambiguous. V was pared by 1 base and J by 5 bases, with 11 bases between. The CDR3 is made up of 14 amino acids. Germline CDR1 and CDR2: LGHDT and YNNKEL (reference sequence). CDR3 sequence: CASSQVRGSTEAFF. The CDR3 bases are TGTGCCAGCAGCCAAGTTCGGGGTTCTACTGAAGCTTTCTTT.

This clonotype has ten or more counts. The chain uses TRBV29-1 and TRBJ2-1; D gene unclear. This CDR3 comprises 14 residues. Trimming pared 7 bases from V and 5 bases from J, leaving 18 bases between. CDR1 is SQVTM and CDR2 is ANQGSEA in the germline V gene. CDR3 bases: TGCAGCGCCTGGAAGTGGGGTCGCGACAATGAGCAGTTCTTC. Translation: CSAWKWGRDNEQFF.

At least ten counts were recorded for this clonotype. The chain recombines TRBV4-2 with TRBJ2-1, with TRBD2 matching 11 bases. The CDR3 runs 16 residues. V was pared by 3 bases and J by 5 bases, with 6 bases of the junction left unmatched. The germline gives CDR1 LGHNA, CDR2 YNFKEQ. CDR3 DNA: TGTGCCAGCAGCCATACCGGGACTAGCGGAGACAATGAGCAGTTCTTC. Its translation: CASSHTGTSGDNEQFF.

This clonotype was counted at least ten times. The chain has TRBV5-1 and TRBJ2-1; D tentatively reads TRBD1 or TRBD2 (5 bases each). Germline V gives CDR1 SGHRS, CDR2 YFSETQ. There are 16 residues in the CDR3. V lost 7 bases to trimming and J lost 6 bases, with 23 bases between them. For the CDR3, the DNA is TGCGCCAGCTCTGGGGACGTGGGACCTCAAGGCAATGAGCAGTTCTTC. The encoded protein is CASSGDVGPQGNEQFF.

On this clonotype itself: A much larger clone differs from this one at a single base, so this may be a read error. This rearrangement joins TRBV6-4 to TRBJ1-1; TRBD1 might be the D (6 bases). From germline, CDR1 is MRHNA and CDR2 SNTAGT. The V end lost 10 bases, the J end lost 4 bases, and 16 bases lay between the germline ends. The CDR3 length is 13 residues. CDR3 nucleotide sequence: TGTGCCAACAGCAGGGGTGGTGGCACTGAAGCTTTCTTT. Translation: CANSRGGGTEAFF.

This clonotype has at least ten counts. The V call is TRBV20-1, the J call TRBJ1-1; D not certain. Trimming cost V 2 bases and J 1 base, with 11 bases left between them. CDR1 DFQATT and CDR2 SNEGSKA come from the germline V gene (reference sequence). This CDR3 has 14 amino acids. As DNA, the CDR3 is TGCAGTGCTAGACTGCCAGGTAGGAACACTGAAGCTTTCTTT. Translating it yields CSARLPGRNTEAFF.

The sample holds many counts of this clonotype. The chain links TRBV30 to TRBJ2-1; no clear D gene. Germline V lookup: CDR1 GTSNPN, CDR2 SVGIG (reference sequence). Trimming removed 4 bases at V and 8 bases at J, with 21 bases between. The CDR3 sequence is 15 residues long. CDR3 in DNA: TGTGCCTGGAACCGCGGTTCTCCCCCAGGCGATGAGCAGTTCTTC. It is translated as CAWNRGSPPGDEQFF.

This clonotype showed up many times. The chain links TRBV12-3 or TRBV12-4 to TRBJ1-4; D uncertain. Trimming shortened V by 4 bases and J by 7 bases, and 13 bases separated the two germline ends. The CDR3 sequence is 14 residues long. CDR3 DNA sequence: TGTGCCAGCAGTTATCGCGCTGTACCTGAAAAACTGTTTTTT. Its translation is CASSYRAVPEKLFF.

The gene calls are TRBV7-9 and TRBJ2-2, with 8 bases fitting TRBD2. This CDR3 has 16 amino acids. Germline CDR1 is SEHNR and CDR2 is FQNEAQ (reference sequence). V trimming: 6 bases; J trimming: 6 bases; junction bases outside the gene matches: 12. The CDR3 loop reads CASSRPGLVFAGELFF. For the CDR3, the DNA is TGTGCCAGCAGTCGACCGGGACTAGTATTTGCCGGGGAGCTGTTTTTT.

This clonotype came up many times. This rearrangement joins TRBV29-1 to TRBJ2-2; 9 bases agree with TRBD2. Germline CDR1 and CDR2: SQVTM and ANQGSEA. With V trimmed by 4 bases and J by 2 bases, 11 bases remained unmatched. The CDR3 sequence is 17 residues long. The CDR3 DNA sequence: TGCAGCGTTGGCCTAGCGGGGAAAACCCTAAACACCGGGGAGCTGTTTTTT. It encodes CSVGLAGKTLNTGELFF.

This clonotype came up a few times. V and J are TRBV7-2 and TRBJ2-7; 15 nucleotides match TRBD2. Germline V CDR1 and CDR2: SGHTA, FQGNSA. This CDR3 contains 16 residues. The ends lost 5 bases at V and 12 bases at J; junction bases unmatched: 14. CDR3 DNA sequence: TGTGCCAGCAGCCGACACGGACTAGCGGGAGGGGAAGGGCGGTACTTC. It specifies CASSRHGLAGGEGRYF.

This clonotype was counted ten times or more. The J gene is TRBJ2-1, the V gene TRBV20-1, with 7 bases matching TRBD1. From germline, CDR1 is DFQATT and CDR2 SNEGSKA (reference sequence). J gave up 0 bases and V 5 bases, and 7 bases lay outside the gene matches. The CDR3 runs to 15 residues. CDR3 loop: CSAAPKGASYNEQFF. The CDR3 DNA reads as TGCAGTGCTGCGCCAAAGGGGGCCTCCTACAATGAGCAGTTCTTC.

This clonotype was picked up many times. The rearrangement links TRBV29-1 to TRBJ2-6; D call uncertain. Trimming stripped 4 bases from V and 2 bases from J, with 6 bases between. The CDR3 has 13 amino acids. Germline V gene sequence: CDR1 SQVTM, CDR2 ANQGSEA. The CDR3 reads CSVGDAGANVLTF. The CDR3 coding sequence is TGCAGCGTTGGAGACGCTGGGGCCAACGTCCTGACTTTC.

This clonotype occurred many times. The chain is built from TRBV27 and TRBJ1-6; D is possibly TRBD1 (6 bases). This CDR3 region has 15 residues. CDR1 is MNHEY and CDR2 is SMNVEV in the germline V gene (reference sequence). Deletions cut 2 bases from V and 6 bases from J, with 11 bases between. The CDR3 region is CASSLRPGVNSPLHF. The DNA of the CDR3 is TGTGCCAGCAGTTTACGTCCAGGGGTTAATTCACCCCTCCACTTT.

This chain connects TRBV13 to TRBJ2-1; TRBD2 is a possible D gene (5 bases). Germline V gene data show CDR1 as PRHDT and CDR2 as FYEKMQ (reference sequence). The CDR3 is 13 residues long. The V end was cut by 5 bases, the J end by 6 bases, with 11 bases between. The DNA of the CDR3 is TGTGCCAGCAGCGCCGGGATCAGCAATGAGCAGTTCTTC. Its translation is CASSAGISNEQFF. The whole variable domain, remainder taken from reference TRBV13 and TRBJ2-1, is AAGVIQSPRHLIKEKRETATLKCYPIPRHDTVYWYQQGPGQDPQFLISFYEKMQSDKGSIPDRFSAQQFSDYHSELNMSSLELGDSALYFCASSAGISNEQFFGPGTRLTVL.

In this sample, this clonotype turned up many times. The chain couples TRBV20-1 to TRBJ2-5, with D maybe TRBD2 (5 bases). Germline lookup yields CDR1 DFQATT and CDR2 SNEGSKA (reference sequence). There are 14 residues in the CDR3. Deletions cut 6 bases from V and 5 bases from J, with 19 bases between. CDR3 in amino acids: CSARRIAKRETQYF. CDR3 bases: TGCAGTGCAAGGAGGATAGCTAAACGGGAGACCCAGTACTTC.

Remarks on this clonotype: This may come from a read error, since a much larger clone is one base off. Because it lacks the conserved phenylalanine or tryptophan at the end, this CDR3 is likely a read error. The rearrangement links TRBV11-2 to TRBJ2-5, with 7 bases that match TRBD1. The CDR3 totals 15 residues. V lost 7 bases to trimming and J lost 5 bases; unmatched junction nucleotides: 13. The germline gives CDR1 SGHAT, CDR2 FQNNGV. CDR3 coding DNA: TGTGCCAGCACCCCCTTGAGAGGGGGCCTTGAGACCCAGTACCTC. Protein sequence: CASTPLRGGLETQYL.

This clonotype has ten or more counts. This chain connects TRBV12-3 or TRBV12-4 to TRBJ2-5, with 8 nucleotides matching TRBD1. Trimming cost V 4 bases and J 4 bases; bases outside gene matches: 5. The CDR3 runs 14 residues. Written as DNA, the CDR3 is TGTGCCAGCAGTTCAAGGACAGGGAGAGAGACCCAGTACTTC. It specifies CASSSRTGRETQYF.